The entry below gives a single TCR beta chain sequence along with its context. The antigen remains undetermined. The data stem from a study of cytomegalovirus exposure and HLA in healthy donors. Regarding the study as a whole: In a later analysis, HLA-associated TCR beta chains were more clonally expanded than equally common others.

The primer mix had 60 Vbeta and 13 Jbeta primers. Clones were read by immunoSEQ multiplex PCR, and TCRdb kept only the in-frame ones, dropping some. The sample yields roughly 150,000 clones, around three quarters seen once. V lost 8 bases and J lost 5, with 16 bases in between. The CDR3 loop spans 13 amino acids. Germline V gene lookup returns CDR1 SNHLY and CDR2 FYNNEI. The rearrangement uses TRBV2 and TRBJ2-7; D is ambiguous. Sequencing input: PBMCs. The clonotype comes from a man aged 50 to 60 in good health and CMV-seropositive. CDR3 sequence reads: CASPGLSQHEQYF. For the CDR3, the DNA is TGTGCCAGCCCTGGGCTTAGTCAACACGAGCAGTACTTC.